This record concerns one T cell receptor (beta chain) sequence. Antigen unknown. The PCR had 60 Vbeta and 13 Jbeta primers. Clones were read by immunoSEQ multiplex PCR, and TCRdb kept only the in-frame ones, dropping some. Of 80,000 or so clones in the sample, approximately 80% are singletons; the top ten hold approximately 3.4%. With 3 bases removed from V and 4 bases from J, the gap between germline ends came to 16 bases. Germline V gene sequence: CDR1 LGHNT, CDR2 FRNRAP. This CDR3 spans 16 amino acids. The data were obtained in a study of cytomegalovirus exposure and HLA in healthy donors. Study results and limitations: In a later analysis, at a false discovery rate of 0.05, fewer than 20,000 TCR beta sequences matched HLA alleles. When a later analysis compared HLA-associated TCR beta chains with equally common others, the HLA-associated chains turned out to be more clonally expanded and to have lower generation probabilities. TCR beta chain V- and J-gene trimming was linked, in a later analysis, to a missense variant in DCLRE1C.

The V gene is TRBV12-5, the J gene TRBJ1-5; possible D gene TRBD1, 6 bases. The receptor was isolated from a man in his forties or fifties in good health and CMV-seronegative. Input material: PBMCs. This chain's CDR3 is CASGLTGTGGNQPQHF. In DNA form, the CDR3 reads TGTGCTAGTGGTTTAACAGGGACGGGAGGGAATCAGCCCCAGCATTTT.